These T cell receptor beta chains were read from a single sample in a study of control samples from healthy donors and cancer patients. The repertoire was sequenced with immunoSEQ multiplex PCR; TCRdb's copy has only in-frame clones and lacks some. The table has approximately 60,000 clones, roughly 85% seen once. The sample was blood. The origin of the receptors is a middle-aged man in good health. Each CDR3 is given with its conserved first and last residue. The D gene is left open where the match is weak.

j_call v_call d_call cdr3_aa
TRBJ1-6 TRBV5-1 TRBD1 CASSLGQNVHSPLHF
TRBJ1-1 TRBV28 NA CASSSPGEAFF
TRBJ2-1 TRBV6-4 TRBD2 CASSLSGGEGYNEQFF
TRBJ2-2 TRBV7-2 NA CASSLGRGTGELFF
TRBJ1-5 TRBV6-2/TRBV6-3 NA CASSYQGYSNQPQHF
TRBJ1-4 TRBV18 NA CASSPMRGGGEKLFF
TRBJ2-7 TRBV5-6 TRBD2 CASSLMTSGRAMGGYEQYF
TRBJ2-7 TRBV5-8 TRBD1 CASRETGDSYEQYF
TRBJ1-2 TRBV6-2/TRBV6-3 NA CASSYGGHIYGYTF
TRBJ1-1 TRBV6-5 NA CASSSTRNTEAFF
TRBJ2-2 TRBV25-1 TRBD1 CASTPGGWSNTGELFF
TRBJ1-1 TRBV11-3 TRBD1 CASSPRTGDEAFF
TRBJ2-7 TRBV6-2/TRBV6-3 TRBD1 CASSYPGTGGGYEQYF
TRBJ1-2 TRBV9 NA CASSEGQADGGYTF